One sample yielded the 28 T cell receptor beta chains listed below, sequenced in a study of blood T cell repertoires in COVID-19. Here immunoSEQ multiplex PCR was the method, and the copy in TCRdb shows in-frame clones only, minus some. The repertoire holds 60,000 to 65,000 clones, around 77% seen once, with approximately 4.8% in the top ten. Sequencing was performed on peripheral blood. The receptors shown here come from a woman in her seventies with COVID-19, enrolled during active disease.

The V and J genes are TRBV6-5 and TRBJ2-7; 7 bases align to TRBD1. The CDR3 runs to 15 residues. V was clipped by 2 bases and J by 5 bases; unmatched bases: 9. CDR1 and CDR2 (germline): MNHEY, SVGAGI. The CDR3 DNA sequence: TGTGCCAGCAGTTACCTTGGGGAACAGGGGAACGAGCAGTACTTC. Amino acid sequence: CASSYLGEQGNEQYF.

This sequence joins TRBV5-6 and TRBJ1-5; D gene unclear. The CDR3 is made up of 16 amino acids. From germline, CDR1 is SGHDT and CDR2 YYEEEE. V gave up 0 bases and J gave up 3 bases, with 13 bases separating them. The DNA of the CDR3 is TGTGCCAGCAGCTTGGGAGGTCCCGGATTCAATCAGCCCCAGCATTTT. Its translation: CASSLGGPGFNQPQHF.

In this sample, this clone turned up a few times. V gene TRBV11-2 combines with J gene TRBJ2-1; D remains unclear. The CDR3 extends over 15 amino acids. V was trimmed by 1 base and J by 3 bases, leaving 10 bases between them. Germline CDR1 reads SGHAT; CDR2 reads FQNNGV. In nucleotides, the CDR3 is TGTGCCAGCAGCTTAGGGAGTACCCTCTACAATGAGCAGTTCTTC. Translating it yields CASSLGSTLYNEQFF.

This clone is medium-sized (0.01 to 0.1%) within its sample. The chain uses TRBV27 and TRBJ1-5; D is possibly TRBD1 (5 bases). CDR3 length equals 15 residues. The V gene lost 2 bases and the J gene lost 2 bases, with 10 bases spanning the gap. CDR1 MNHEY and CDR2 SMNVEV come from the germline V gene (reference sequence). In DNA, the CDR3 is TGTGCCAGCAGTTTAATAGGGGCGGGCAATCAGCCCCAGCATTTT. Amino acid sequence: CASSLIGAGNQPQHF.

V and J are TRBV15 and TRBJ1-3; a weak D match, TRBD1 (6 bases). Germline assignment: CDR1 LNHNV and CDR2 YYDKDF (reference sequence). V lost 5 bases to trimming and J lost 2 bases, with 13 bases between them. CDR3 size: 15 residues. The DNA for the CDR3 is TGTGCCACCAGCCGGGCGGGGGGCGCTGGAAACACCATATATTTT. Amino acids: CATSRAGGAGNTIYF. Full variable domain (remainder filled in from reference TRBV15 and TRBJ1-3): DAMVIQNPRYQVTQFGKPVTLSCSQTLNHNVMYWYQQKSSQAPKLLFHYYDKDFNNEADTPDNFQSRRPNTSFCFLDIRSPGLGDTAMYLCATSRAGGAGNTIYFGEGSWLTVV.

The chain is built from TRBV4-1 and TRBJ2-2, with 9 bases lining up with TRBD2. Unmatched junction bases numbered 16, after V lost 4 bases and J lost 4 bases. Germline CDR1 MGHRA, CDR2 YSYEKL. The CDR3 contains 19 residues. The CDR3, as DNA: TGCGCCAGCAGCCCCGGTGGGGCGGGAGGGCCGAGTATCACCGGGGAGCTGTTTTTT. The encoded protein is CASSPGGAGGPSITGELFF.

This clone appeared a single time. The chain couples TRBV4-2 to TRBJ2-2; possible D gene TRBD2, 6 bases. V lost 1 base, J lost 3 bases, and 12 bases lay in between. Germline assignment: CDR1 LGHNA and CDR2 YNFKEQ. The CDR3 extends over 16 amino acids. This CDR3 is CASSQVGLRDTGELFF. CDR3 bases: TGTGCCAGCAGCCAAGTAGGACTACGTGACACCGGGGAGCTGTTTTTT.

A word on this clone: The CDR3 does not close with the conserved phenylalanine or tryptophan, likely indicating a read error. The limits of the CDR3 on the DNA are not certain, so only TCRdb's listed CDR3 is given. The rearrangement joins TRBV7-9 to TRBJ1-6; the table's TRBD1 call for D was not verified on the DNA. The CDR3 spans 12 residues, counting both ends. From germline, CDR1 is SEHNR and CDR2 FQNEAQ (reference sequence). CDR3 amino acids: CASSSTWGRGVT.

This clone turned up a few times. This chain joins TRBV9 and TRBJ1-2; D perhaps matches TRBD1 (6 bases). Germline V CDR1 and CDR2: SGDLS, YYNGEE. CDR3 length equals 14 residues. Trimming removed 3 bases at V and 10 bases at J, with 19 bases between. For the CDR3, the DNA is TGTGCCAGCAGCGCGGTCGGGGGGGCGCGTGACTACACCTTC. This translates into CASSAVGGARDYTF.

V and J are TRBV27 and TRBJ1-6; tentative D call: TRBD1 (6 bases). V shed 6 bases and J shed 5 bases, with 20 bases lying between them. Per germline, CDR1 MNHEY and CDR2 SMNVEV (reference sequence). The CDR3 runs to 17 residues. The CDR3 spells CASSHTIRTENNSPLHF. The CDR3 DNA follows: TGTGCCAGCAGCCACACGATCAGGACAGAAAATAATTCACCCCTCCACTTT.

V usage is TRBV5-6 and J usage is TRBJ1-4; D may be TRBD1 (6 bases). Germline V lookup: CDR1 SGHDT, CDR2 YYEEEE. The CDR3 extends over 15 amino acids. V was clipped by 2 bases and J by 4 bases, with 12 bases between them. The CDR3 DNA reads TGTGCCAGCAGCTTTTTAGGGGGTTATAATGAAAAACTGTTTTTT. It codes for CASSFLGGYNEKLFF. The full variable domain, in which reference TRBV5-6 and TRBJ1-4 provide the parts outside the CDR3, is DAGVTQSPTHLIKTRGQQVTLRCSPKSGHDTVSWYQQALGQGPQFIFQYYEEEERQRGNFPDRFSGHQFPNYSSELNVNALLLGDSALYLCASSFLGGYNEKLFFGSGTQLSVL.

The chain carries TRBV5-1 and TRBJ1-2; 7 nucleotides align to TRBD1. With V trimmed by 0 bases and J by 5 bases, 4 bases remained unmatched. CDR1 is SGHRS and CDR2 is YFSETQ in the germline V gene. The CDR3 has 14 residues. The CDR3 loop is CASSLEGGGYGYTF. In DNA, the CDR3 is TGCGCCAGCAGCTTGGAAGGGGGCGGGTATGGCTACACCTTC.

The chain uses TRBV5-1 and TRBJ1-2; unclear D gene. The CDR3 runs to 15 residues. Germline CDR1 is SGHRS and CDR2 is YFSETQ. The V and J ends lost 0 bases and 0 bases respectively, with 9 bases between them. The CDR3 is CASSLEAGSNYGYTF. In DNA, the CDR3 is TGCGCCAGCAGCTTGGAGGCAGGTTCTAACTATGGCTACACCTTC.

The chain combines TRBV12-1 with TRBJ1-5; the table's D call, TRBD1, has no DNA check behind it. TRBV12-1 is shown as a pseudogene. This CDR3 region has 16 residues. CDR3 protein: CASSTHRGRRNQPQHF. The CDR3 DNA reads TGTGCCAGCAGCACCCACAGGGGTCGACGCAATCAGCCCCAGCATTTT.

The genes are TRBV18 and TRBJ1-2; D call uncertain. This CDR3 is 17 amino acids long. CDR1 is KGHSH, CDR2 LQKENI, per germline. Trimming left V 2 bases short and J 5 bases short, with 21 bases between. The CDR3 loop reads CASSPGLAGSLEYGYTF. The CDR3 region has the DNA TGTGCCAGCTCACCAGGGCTGGCTGGCAGCCTTGAATATGGCTACACCTTC.

This clone was seen only once. The rearrangement uses TRBV7-9 and TRBJ1-5; D not certain. Germline V lookup: CDR1 SEHNR, CDR2 FQNEAQ (reference sequence). The CDR3 is 13 residues long. With 1 base removed from V and 7 bases from J, the gap between germline ends came to 8 bases. Here the CDR3 DNA reads TGTGCCAGCAGCTTAGACGGCGGCCAGCCCCAGCATTTT. Its protein is CASSLDGGQPQHF.

The chain uses TRBV5-1 and TRBJ2-5, with D tentatively TRBD2 (5 bases). The CDR3 totals 14 residues. The V end lost 4 bases, the J end lost 3 bases, and 13 bases lay between the germline ends. In germline, CDR1 is SGHRS, CDR2 YFSETQ. CDR3: CASSRTGMEETQYF. For the CDR3, the DNA is TGCGCCAGCAGCCGTACGGGGATGGAAGAGACCCAGTACTTC.

V gene TRBV7-2 combines with J gene TRBJ2-7; 13 bases align to TRBD2. The trim removed 4 bases at V and 2 bases at J, leaving 2 bases unmatched. Germline V gene sequence: CDR1 SGHTA, CDR2 FQGNSA. The CDR3 runs 15 residues. The CDR3 protein is CASSSGLAGPYEQYV. The CDR3, as DNA: TGTGCCAGCAGCTCGGGACTAGCGGGACCCTACGAGCAGTACGTC.

This chain links TRBV12-3 or TRBV12-4 with TRBJ2-5; D is perhaps TRBD2 (7 bases). The CDR3 is 13 amino acids. Trimming shortened V by 3 bases and J by 7 bases, and 12 bases separated the two germline ends. DNA of the CDR3: TGTGCCAGCAGTTTTCAAGGGGGGGTGACCCAGTACTTC. This encodes CASSFQGGVTQYF.

This clone occurred once. The chain couples TRBV27 to TRBJ2-7; D perhaps matches TRBD2 (6 bases). Trimming pared 5 bases from V and 0 bases from J, leaving 17 bases between. The germline V gene encodes CDR1 MNHEY and CDR2 SMNVEV (reference sequence). The CDR3 totals 16 residues. The CDR3 sequence is CASSPLPAGSSYEQYV. DNA for the CDR3: TGTGCCAGCAGTCCACTTCCGGCGGGGAGCTCCTACGAGCAGTACGTC.

In nucleotides, the CDR3 is TGTGCCAGCAGACGAACAGGGGAGGAGGCTTTCTTT. It translates to CASRRTGEEAFF. V gene TRBV5-4 combines with J gene TRBJ1-1; 7 bases agree with TRBD1. CDR1 and CDR2 from the germline V gene are SGHNT and YYREEE (reference sequence). V lost 5 bases, J lost 11 bases, and 9 bases stayed unmatched. The CDR3 is made up of 12 amino acids.

In its sample, this clone was seen a few times. The chain carries TRBV19 and TRBJ1-4; 7 bases line up with TRBD1. This CDR3 contains 15 residues. Germline V gene lookup returns CDR1 LNHDA and CDR2 SQIVND (reference sequence). V was pared by 8 bases and J by 8 bases, with 14 bases of the junction left unmatched. The CDR3 region has the DNA TGTGCCAGTGACGGGTTTCGTCAGGGGGGCGAAAAACTGTTTTTT. It specifies CASDGFRQGGEKLFF.

The chain has TRBV7-2 and TRBJ2-3; 8 bases map to TRBD2. The V and J ends lost 6 bases and 0 bases, in that order; junction bases with no gene match: 11. Germline V gene data show CDR1 as SGHTA and CDR2 as FQGNSA. The CDR3 has 17 residues. CDR3 bases: TGTGCCAGCAGACATCCCTTGGCGGGGGGCAGCACAGATACGCAGTATTTT. Its translation: CASRHPLAGGSTDTQYF.

The gene calls are TRBV2 and TRBJ1-5; unclear D gene. From germline, CDR1 is SNHLY and CDR2 FYNNEI. The V end lost 2 bases, the J end lost 5 bases, and 10 bases lay between the germline ends. This CDR3 has 14 amino acids. The CDR3 here is CASSEISTDQPQHF. The CDR3, as DNA: TGTGCCAGCAGTGAAATAAGTACAGATCAGCCCCAGCATTTT.

This clone appeared once. The chain is built from TRBV6-2 or TRBV6-3 and TRBJ2-4, with D possibly TRBD1 on 6 matching bases. CDR3 size: 17 residues. Looked up from germline, CDR1 is MNHEY and CDR2 is SVGEGT. V lost 6 bases, J lost 2 bases, and 20 bases lay in between. CDR3 region: CASSRAGRGDTKNIQYF. DNA for the CDR3: TGTGCCAGCAGCCGAGCAGGCAGGGGAGATACCAAAAACATTCAGTACTTC.

The chain recombines TRBV19 with TRBJ1-4, with no clear D. This CDR3 has 13 amino acids. V gave up 5 bases and J gave up 6 bases, with 10 bases separating them. CDR1 and CDR2 (germline): LNHDA, SQIVND (reference sequence). Here the CDR3 reads CASSSEVHEKLFF. In nucleotides, the CDR3 is TGTGCCAGTAGTTCCGAGGTCCATGAAAAACTGTTTTTT. Combining the CDR3 with reference TRBV19 and TRBJ1-4 gives the whole variable domain DGGITQSPKYLFRKEGQNVTLSCEQNLNHDAMYWYRQDPGQGLRLIYYSQIVNDFQKGDIAEGYSVSREKKESFPLTVTSAQKNPTAFYLCASSSEVHEKLFFGSGTQLSVL.

The chain combines TRBV5-1 with TRBJ2-4; 7 nucleotides line up with TRBD1. V lost 5 bases to trimming and J lost 0 bases; unmatched junction nucleotides: 8. This CDR3 region has 16 residues. Germline V gene sequence: CDR1 SGHRS, CDR2 YFSETQ. As DNA, the CDR3 is TGCGCCAGCAGTGGAGGACAGGCTCTAGCCAAAAACATTCAGTACTTC. Its protein is CASSGGQALAKNIQYF.

V and J are TRBV7-9 and TRBJ2-5; 8 bases align to TRBD1. The V and J ends lost 5 bases and 4 bases, in that order; junction bases with no gene match: 9. The CDR3 loop spans 15 amino acids. Germline CDR1 reads SEHNR; CDR2 reads FQNEAQ (reference sequence). This CDR3 is CASSKLDRGRETQYF. For the CDR3, the DNA is TGTGCCAGCAGCAAACTCGACAGGGGTAGAGAGACCCAGTACTTC. Full variable domain (outside the CDR3, taken from reference TRBV7-9 and TRBJ2-5): DTGVSQNPRHKITKRGQNVTFRCDPISEHNRLYWYRQTLGQGPEFLTYFQNEAQLEKSRLLSDRFSAERPKGSFSTLEIQRTEQGDSAMYLCASSKLDRGRETQYFGPGTRLLVL.